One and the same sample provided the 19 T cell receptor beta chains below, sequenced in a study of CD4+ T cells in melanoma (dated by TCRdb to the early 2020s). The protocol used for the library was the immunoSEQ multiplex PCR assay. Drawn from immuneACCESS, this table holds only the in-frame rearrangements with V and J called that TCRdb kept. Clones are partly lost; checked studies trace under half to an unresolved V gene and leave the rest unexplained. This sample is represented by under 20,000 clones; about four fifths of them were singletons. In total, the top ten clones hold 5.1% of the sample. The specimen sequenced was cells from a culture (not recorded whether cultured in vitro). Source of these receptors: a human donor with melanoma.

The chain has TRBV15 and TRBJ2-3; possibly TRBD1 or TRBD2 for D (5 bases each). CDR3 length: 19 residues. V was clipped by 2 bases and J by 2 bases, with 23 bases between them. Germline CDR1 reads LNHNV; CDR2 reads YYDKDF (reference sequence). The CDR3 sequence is CATSRPGPTFVCPTDTQYF. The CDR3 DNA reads TGTGCCACCAGCAGACCGGGACCGACGTTCGTCTGCCCCACAGATACGCAGTATTTT.

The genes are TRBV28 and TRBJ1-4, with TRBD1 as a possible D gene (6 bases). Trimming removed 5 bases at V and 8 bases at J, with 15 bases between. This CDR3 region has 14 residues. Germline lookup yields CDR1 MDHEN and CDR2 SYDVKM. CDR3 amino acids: CASSGGGRSEKLFF. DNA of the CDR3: TGTGCCAGCAGTGGTGGGGGGCGGAGCGAAAAACTGTTTTTT.

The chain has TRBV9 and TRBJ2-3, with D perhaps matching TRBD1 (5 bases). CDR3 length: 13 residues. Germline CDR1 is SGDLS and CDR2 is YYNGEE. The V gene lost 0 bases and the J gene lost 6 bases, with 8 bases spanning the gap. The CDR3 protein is CASSVGGADTQYF. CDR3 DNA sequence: TGTGCCAGCAGCGTAGGTGGGGCCGATACGCAGTATTTT. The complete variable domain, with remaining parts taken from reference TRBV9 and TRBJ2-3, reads DSGVTQTPKHLITATGQRVTLRCSPRSGDLSVYWYQQSLDQGLQFLIQYYNGEERAKGNILERFSAQQFPDLHSELNLSSLELGDSALYFCASSVGGADTQYFGPGTRLTVL.

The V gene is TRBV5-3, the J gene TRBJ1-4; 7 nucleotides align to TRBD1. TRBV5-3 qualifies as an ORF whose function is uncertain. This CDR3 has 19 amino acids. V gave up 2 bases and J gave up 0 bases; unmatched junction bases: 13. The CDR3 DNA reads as TGTGCCAGAAGCTTCCCAAGGACAGGCCGCCTAGCAACTAATGAAAAACTGTTTTTT. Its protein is CARSFPRTGRLATNEKLFF.

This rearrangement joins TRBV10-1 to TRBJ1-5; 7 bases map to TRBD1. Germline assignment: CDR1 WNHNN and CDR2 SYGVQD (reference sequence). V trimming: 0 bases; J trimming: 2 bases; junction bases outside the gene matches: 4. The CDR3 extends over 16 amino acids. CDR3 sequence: CASSESGGEGNQPQHF. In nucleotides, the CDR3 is TGCGCCAGCAGTGAGTCAGGGGGCGAGGGCAATCAGCCCCAGCATTTT.

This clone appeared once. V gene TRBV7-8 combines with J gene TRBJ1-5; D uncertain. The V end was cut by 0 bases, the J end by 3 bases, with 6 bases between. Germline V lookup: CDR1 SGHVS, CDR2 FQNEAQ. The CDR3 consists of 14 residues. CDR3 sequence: CASSLALSNQPQHF. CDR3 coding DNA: TGTGCCAGCAGCTTAGCACTCTCCAATCAGCCCCAGCATTTT.

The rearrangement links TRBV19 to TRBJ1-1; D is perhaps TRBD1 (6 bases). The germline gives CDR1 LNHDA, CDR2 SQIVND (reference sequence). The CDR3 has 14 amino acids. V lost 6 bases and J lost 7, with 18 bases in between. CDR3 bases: TGTGCCAGTAGAATGAACAGGGATCAGGGTGAAGCTTTCTTT. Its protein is CASRMNRDQGEAFF.

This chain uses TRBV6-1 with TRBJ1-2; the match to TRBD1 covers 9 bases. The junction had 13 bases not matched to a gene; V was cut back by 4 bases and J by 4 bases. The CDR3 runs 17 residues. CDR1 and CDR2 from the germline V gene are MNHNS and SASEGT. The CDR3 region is CASSAPGQGLGSYGYTF. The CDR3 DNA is TGTGCCAGCAGTGCCCCGGGACAGGGTCTAGGCAGCTATGGCTACACCTTC.

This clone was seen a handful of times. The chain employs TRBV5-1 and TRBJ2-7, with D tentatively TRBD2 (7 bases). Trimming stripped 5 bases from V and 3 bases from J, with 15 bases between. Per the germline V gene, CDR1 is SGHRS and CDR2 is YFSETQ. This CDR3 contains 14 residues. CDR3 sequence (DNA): TGCGCCAGCAGGGACGAGGGGGGGAACTACGAGCAGTACTTC. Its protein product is CASRDEGGNYEQYF.

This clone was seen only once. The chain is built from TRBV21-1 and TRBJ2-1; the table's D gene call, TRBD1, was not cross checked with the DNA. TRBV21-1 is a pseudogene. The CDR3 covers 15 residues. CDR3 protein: CASSARDRDSPEQFF. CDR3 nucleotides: TGTGCCAGCAGCGCACGGGACAGGGATTCCCCTGAGCAGTTCTTC.

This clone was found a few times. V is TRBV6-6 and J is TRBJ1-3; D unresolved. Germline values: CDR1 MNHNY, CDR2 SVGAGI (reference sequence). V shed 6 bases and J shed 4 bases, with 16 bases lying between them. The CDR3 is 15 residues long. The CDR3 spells CASRVTYSPGNTIYF. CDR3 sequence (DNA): TGTGCCAGCAGAGTTACGTACAGTCCGGGAAACACCATATATTTT.

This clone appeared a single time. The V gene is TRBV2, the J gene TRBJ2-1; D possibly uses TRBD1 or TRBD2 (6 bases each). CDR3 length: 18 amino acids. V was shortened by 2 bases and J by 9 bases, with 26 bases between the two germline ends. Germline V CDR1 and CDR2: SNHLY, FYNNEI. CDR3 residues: CASSERGVRGGVFGEQFF. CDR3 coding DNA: TGTGCCAGCAGTGAAAGGGGGGTACGAGGAGGGGTATTCGGTGAGCAGTTCTTC.

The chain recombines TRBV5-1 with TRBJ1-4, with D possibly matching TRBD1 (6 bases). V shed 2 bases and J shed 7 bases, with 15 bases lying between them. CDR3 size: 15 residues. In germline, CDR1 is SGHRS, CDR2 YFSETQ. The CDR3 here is CASSFFGGLGEKLFF. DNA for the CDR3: TGCGCCAGCAGCTTCTTCGGGGGCTTGGGTGAAAAACTGTTTTTT.

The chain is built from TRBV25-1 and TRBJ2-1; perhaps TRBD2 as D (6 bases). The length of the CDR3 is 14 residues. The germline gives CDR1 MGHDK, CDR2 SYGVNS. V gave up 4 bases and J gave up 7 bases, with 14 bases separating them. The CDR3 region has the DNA TGTGCCAGCAGTGGGCGGGGACTTAGGAATGAGCAGTTCTTC. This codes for CASSGRGLRNEQFF.

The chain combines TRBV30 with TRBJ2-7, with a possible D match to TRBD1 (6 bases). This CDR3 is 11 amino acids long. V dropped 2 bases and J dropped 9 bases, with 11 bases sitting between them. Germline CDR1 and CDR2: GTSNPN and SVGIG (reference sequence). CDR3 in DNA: TGTGCCTGGAGTACTAGGGGGAGGCAGTACTTC. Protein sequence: CAWSTRGRQYF.

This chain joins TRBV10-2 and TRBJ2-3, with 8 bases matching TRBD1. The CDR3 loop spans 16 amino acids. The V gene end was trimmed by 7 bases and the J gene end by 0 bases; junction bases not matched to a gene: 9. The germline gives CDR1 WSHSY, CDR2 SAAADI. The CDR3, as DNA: TGCGCCAGCAAGAAAGGACAGGGCTTAAGCACAGATACGCAGTATTTT. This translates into CASKKGQGLSTDTQYF.

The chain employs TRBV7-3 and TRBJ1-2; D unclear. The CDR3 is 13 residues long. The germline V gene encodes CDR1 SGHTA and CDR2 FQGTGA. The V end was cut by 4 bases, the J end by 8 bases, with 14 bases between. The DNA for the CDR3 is TGTGCCAGCAGCTCATTCGCGGGAGGAGGCTACACCTTC. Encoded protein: CASSSFAGGGYTF.

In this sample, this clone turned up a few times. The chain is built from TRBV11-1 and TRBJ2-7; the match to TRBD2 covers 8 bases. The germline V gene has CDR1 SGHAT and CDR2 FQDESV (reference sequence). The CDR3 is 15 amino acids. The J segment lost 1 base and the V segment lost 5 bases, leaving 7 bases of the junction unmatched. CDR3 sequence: CASSPSLAGSYEQYF. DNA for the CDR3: TGTGCCAGCAGCCCATCTCTAGCGGGTTCCTACGAGCAGTACTTC.

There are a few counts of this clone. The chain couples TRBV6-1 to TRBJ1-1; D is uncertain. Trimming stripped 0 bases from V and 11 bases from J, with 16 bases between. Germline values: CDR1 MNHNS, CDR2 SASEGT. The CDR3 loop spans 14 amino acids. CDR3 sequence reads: CASSEASIGRRAFF. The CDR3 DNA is TGTGCCAGCAGTGAAGCGTCCATCGGCAGGCGGGCTTTCTTT.